The 26 T cell receptor beta chains in this list originate from one sample, sequenced in a study of cytomegalovirus exposure and HLA in healthy donors. Amplification used 60 Vbeta primers and 13 Jbeta primers. Profiled with immunoSEQ multiplex PCR; TCRdb holds only in-frame clones, not every one. The sample holds under 150,000 clones, around 72% seen once. Sequenced material: PBMCs. The receptors were sampled from a woman aged 35 to 49 in good health and CMV-seronegative.

This chain connects TRBV7-2 to TRBJ2-5; TRBD2 agrees at 8 bases. CDR3 length: 15 residues. V was pared by 1 base and J by 5 bases, with 6 bases of the junction left unmatched. Germline loops: CDR1 SGHTA, CDR2 FQGNSA. CDR3 in DNA: TGTGCCAGCAGCTTAGACGGGGGGGCCGGGGAGACCCAGTACTTC. It codes for CASSLDGGAGETQYF.

In DNA, the CDR3 is TGTGCCTGGAGTCAGTCTCTCTACAATGAGCAGTTCTTC. Its translation is CAWSQSLYNEQFF. This chain links TRBV30 with TRBJ2-1; D is ambiguous. The germline CDR1 and CDR2 sequences are GTSNPN and SVGIG (reference sequence). V was cut by 2 bases and J by 3 bases, with 8 bases left in between. This CDR3 comprises 13 residues.

The gene calls are TRBV9 and TRBJ1-2, with D possibly being TRBD1 (5 bases). The CDR3 covers 15 residues. Trimming removed 0 bases from V and 8 bases from J, with 17 bases in between. CDR1 and CDR2 (germline): SGDLS, YYNGEE. The CDR3 bases are TGTGCCAGCAGCGTAGCTGGAGCAGGGAGGAGCGGCTACACCTTC. Protein sequence: CASSVAGAGRSGYTF.

The chain employs TRBV5-5 and TRBJ1-6; TRBD1 might be the D (6 bases). Germline V lookup: CDR1 SGHKS, CDR2 YYEKEE (reference sequence). The V gene lost 3 bases and the J gene lost 6 bases, with 16 bases spanning the gap. This CDR3 region has 16 residues. CDR3 residues: CASSSATGLGNSPLHF. In nucleotides, the CDR3 is TGTGCCAGCAGCTCCGCCACAGGGTTGGGTAATTCACCCCTCCACTTT.

The V and J genes are TRBV7-7 and TRBJ2-5; tentative D call: TRBD1 (5 bases). The CDR3 spans 14 residues. The V gene's germline CDR1 is SSHAT and CDR2 FNYEAQ (reference sequence). The V end was cut by 1 base, the J end by 2 bases, with 8 bases between. CDR3: CASSLEGVQETQYF. CDR3 bases: TGTGCCAGCAGCTTAGAAGGGGTGCAAGAGACCCAGTACTTC.

The V call is TRBV11-2, the J call TRBJ1-2; TRBD1 might be the D (5 bases). V lost 1 base and J lost 8, with 17 bases in between. The germline CDR1 and CDR2 sequences are SGHAT and FQNNGV. The CDR3 covers 15 residues. CDR3 amino acids: CASSLGLIWGDGYTF. Written as DNA, the CDR3 is TGTGCCAGCAGCTTAGGTCTCATCTGGGGGGACGGCTACACCTTC.

The J gene is TRBJ2-7, the V gene TRBV6-5; 7 bases fit TRBD2. Germline V gene sequence: CDR1 MNHEY, CDR2 SVGAGI. CDR3 length equals 15 residues. After removal of 6 bases from V and 0 bases from J, the junction contained 8 bases not matched to a gene. The CDR3: CASRPKRGSSYEQYF. CDR3 bases: TGTGCCAGCAGGCCCAAGCGGGGTAGCTCCTACGAGCAGTACTTC.

The V and J genes are TRBV5-1 and TRBJ2-7; possibly TRBD1 for D (5 bases). This CDR3 is built from 16 residues. Per the germline V gene, CDR1 is SGHRS and CDR2 is YFSETQ. The germline V and J ends were trimmed by 0 bases and 2 bases, with 15 bases remaining between them. The CDR3 DNA reads TGCGCCAGCAGCTTGGCCGAGGTGGGGCCGACCTACGAGCAGTACTTC. It encodes CASSLAEVGPTYEQYF.

This clone was detected only once. CDR3 nucleotides: TGTGCCATCCTCCCCCCAGGGCGGATCACAGATACGCAGTATTTT. Residues: CAILPPGRITDTQYF. The rearrangement joins TRBV28 to TRBJ2-3, with D possibly being TRBD1 (5 bases). CDR1 and CDR2 from the germline V gene are MDHEN and SYDVKM. Trimming pared 10 bases from V and 2 bases from J, leaving 19 bases between. The CDR3 totals 15 residues.

This clone was seen only once. The CDR3 sequence: CASSFISSGRTHNEQFF. In DNA form, the CDR3 reads TGTGCCAGCAGTTTCATATCTAGCGGGAGGACCCACAATGAGCAGTTCTTC. J is TRBJ2-1 and V is TRBV7-2, with 11 bases matching TRBD2. After removal of 6 bases from V and 5 bases from J, the junction contained 12 bases not matched to a gene. The germline V gene encodes CDR1 SGHTA and CDR2 FQGNSA. The CDR3 extends over 17 amino acids.

This chain uses TRBV6-5 with TRBJ1-3; 10 bases agree with TRBD1. This CDR3 has 15 residues. CDR1 and CDR2 from the germline V gene are MNHEY and SVGAGI. V was pared by 0 bases and J by 7 bases, with 3 bases of the junction left unmatched. CDR3 sequence: CASSYSRQGANTIYF. The CDR3 DNA reads as TGTGCCAGCAGTTACTCACGACAGGGGGCGAACACCATATATTTT.

The CDR3 DNA reads as TGTGCCAGCACCCGGACTAGCGGACTCACAGATACGCAGTATTTT. Translated, it gives CASTRTSGLTDTQYF. V gene TRBV9 combines with J gene TRBJ2-3; 10 bases map to TRBD2. Germline-derived CDR1 and CDR2 are SGDLS and YYNGEE. The CDR3 loop spans 15 amino acids. The V gene end was trimmed by 6 bases and the J gene end by 2 bases; junction bases not matched to a gene: 6.

This chain connects TRBV28 to TRBJ2-7; 7 bases agree with TRBD1. V lost 5 bases and J lost 3; bases outside the gene matches: 7. CDR3 length: 14 residues. CDR1 and CDR2 from the germline V gene are MDHEN and SYDVKM. The CDR3 sequence: CASSPHDRDYEQYF. DNA of the CDR3: TGTGCCAGCAGTCCCCATGACAGGGACTACGAGCAGTACTTC.

This clone was observed a single time. The rearrangement links TRBV27 to TRBJ1-5; perhaps TRBD1 as D (6 bases). The V end was cut by 3 bases, the J end by 7 bases, with 16 bases between. The CDR3 runs 15 residues. In germline, CDR1 is MNHEY, CDR2 SMNVEV (reference sequence). The CDR3 spells CASSFGGGQGQPQHF. The CDR3 DNA is TGTGCCAGCAGTTTCGGCGGGGGGCAAGGACAGCCCCAGCATTTT.

The chain links TRBV28 to TRBJ1-2; 7 bases align to TRBD1. The V and J ends lost 7 bases and 4 bases, in that order; junction bases with no gene match: 6. The germline V gene encodes CDR1 MDHEN and CDR2 SYDVKM. CDR3 length equals 13 residues. Here the CDR3 DNA reads TGTGCCAGCAATACAGGGGACGCCTATGGCTACACCTTC. It is translated as CASNTGDAYGYTF.

The genes are TRBV6-6 and TRBJ1-1; 7 bases fit TRBD1. The CDR3 is 12 residues long. V shed 5 bases, J shed 8 bases, and the junction held 5 bases outside the gene matches. Germline CDR1 and CDR2: MNHNY and SVGAGI (reference sequence). In nucleotides, the CDR3 is TGTGCCAGCAGTCTCCCGGACAGGGAAGCTTTCTTT. The encoded protein is CASSLPDREAFF.

This clone was found a few times. The chain combines TRBV2 with TRBJ2-1; weak D call: TRBD1 (5 bases). Germline CDR1 reads SNHLY; CDR2 reads FYNNEI. V was trimmed by 3 bases and J by 2 bases, leaving 11 bases between them. The length of the CDR3 is 15 residues. CDR3 in DNA: TGTGCCAGCAGTGAGTCAGGGCGTCCCTACAATGAGCAGTTCTTC. Translated: CASSESGRPYNEQFF.

This chain links TRBV13 with TRBJ2-7; the D gene is possibly TRBD2 (5 bases). With 4 bases removed from V and 0 bases from J, the gap between germline ends came to 7 bases. Germline lookup yields CDR1 PRHDT and CDR2 FYEKMQ (reference sequence). The CDR3 covers 13 residues. CDR3 loop: CASSYGDSYEQYF. CDR3 sequence (DNA): TGTGCCAGCAGCTACGGGGACTCCTACGAGCAGTACTTC. Based on the CDR3 plus reference TRBV13 and TRBJ2-7, the full variable domain is AAGVIQSPRHLIKEKRETATLKCYPIPRHDTVYWYQQGPGQDPQFLISFYEKMQSDKGSIPDRFSAQQFSDYHSELNMSSLELGDSALYFCASSYGDSYEQYFGPGTRLTVT.

The chain links TRBV18 to TRBJ2-5; a possible D gene is TRBD1 (5 bases). The V end lost 6 bases, the J end lost 2 bases, and 13 bases lay between the germline ends. This CDR3 region has 14 residues. Germline loops: CDR1 KGHSH, CDR2 LQKENI. In DNA, the CDR3 is TGTGCCAGCTCTCACGACAGTAAACAAGAGACCCAGTACTTC. Its protein product is CASSHDSKQETQYF.

The chain recombines TRBV4-1 with TRBJ1-3; 8 bases map to TRBD1. The V segment lost 4 bases and the J segment 0 bases; nucleotides outside the gene matches: 2. Per the germline V gene, CDR1 is MGHRA and CDR2 is YSYEKL. The CDR3 consists of 15 residues. The DNA for the CDR3 is TGCGCCAGCAGCCTCGACAGGGGCTCTGGAAACACCATATATTTT. This codes for CASSLDRGSGNTIYF.

J is TRBJ1-5 and V is TRBV28; D uncertain. This CDR3 contains 12 residues. Trimming shortened V by 6 bases and J by 0 bases, and 3 bases separated the two germline ends. CDR1 and CDR2 (germline): MDHEN, SYDVKM. CDR3 coding DNA: TGTGCCAGCAGGGCTAGCAATCAGCCCCAGCATTTT. Its protein is CASRASNQPQHF.

The V and J genes are TRBV13 and TRBJ2-3; D gene ambiguous. The CDR3 extends over 16 amino acids. CDR1 is PRHDT, CDR2 FYEKMQ, per germline (reference sequence). Trimming shortened V by 0 bases and J by 2 bases, and 12 bases separated the two germline ends. In DNA form, the CDR3 reads TGTGCCAGCAGCTTAGGGGCAGTCGCCTCCACAGATACGCAGTATTTT. Its protein is CASSLGAVASTDTQYF.

This clone was counted between two and nine times. The CDR3 sequence: CAWSQALGNTIYF. The CDR3 DNA reads as TGTGCCTGGAGCCAGGCGCTTGGAAACACCATATATTTT. This chain joins TRBV30 and TRBJ1-3; no definite D call. This CDR3 has 13 residues. Germline-derived CDR1 and CDR2 are GTSNPN and SVGIG (reference sequence). Trimming removed 3 bases from V and 3 bases from J, with 9 bases in between.

Points on this clone: Germline is not matched at one junction end, which may reflect a read error. This chain connects TRBV5-6 to TRBJ2-6, with D possibly being TRBD1 (5 bases). In germline, CDR1 is SGHDT, CDR2 YYEEEE. The CDR3 totals 17 residues. In DNA, the CDR3 is TGTGCCAGCAGCCCCTTGACGATTTACTCTGGGGCCAACGGCCTGACTTTC. Amino acid sequence: CASSPLTIYSGANGLTF.

The rearrangement links TRBV4-2 to TRBJ2-7, with 8 bases fitting TRBD1. Per the germline V gene, CDR1 is LGHNA and CDR2 is YNFKEQ. The V segment lost 1 base and the J segment 3 bases; nucleotides outside the gene matches: 5. CDR3 length: 15 amino acids. The CDR3 nucleotides are TGTGCCAGCAGCCAAGTTGGACAGGGAGTCTACGAGCAGTACTTC. Translated, it gives CASSQVGQGVYEQYF.

This clone has a handful of counts. CDR3 residues: CASSPGTGVYNSPLHF. CDR3 in DNA: TGTGCCAGCAGCCCCGGGACGGGAGTTTATAATTCACCCCTCCACTTT. The chain carries TRBV28 and TRBJ1-6; a weak D match, TRBD1 (5 bases). V dropped 6 bases and J dropped 4 bases, with 16 bases sitting between them. This CDR3 region has 16 residues. Germline-derived CDR1 and CDR2 are MDHEN and SYDVKM.